These 18 T cell receptor beta chains came from one sample sequenced in a study of T cell responses to AZD1222 COVID-19 vaccine. Measured with immunoSEQ multiplex PCR; TCRdb has only the in-frame clones, and not every one. The sample has over 95,000 clones, approximately 89% seen once. The sequences come from peripheral blood, collected 28 days after the second AZD1222 dose. Receptors were obtained from an adult who received the AZD1222 COVID-19 vaccine.

The V call is TRBV9, the J call TRBJ1-3; D gene uncertain. This CDR3 is built from 16 residues. Germline V gene sequence: CDR1 SGDLS, CDR2 YYNGEE. The V end was cut by 3 bases, the J end by 0 bases, with 13 bases between. The CDR3 sequence: CASSELTPNSGNTIYF. CDR3 nucleotide sequence: TGTGCCAGCAGCGAACTGACACCTAACTCTGGAAACACCATATATTTT.

The V gene is TRBV5-1, the J gene TRBJ2-4, with 11 bases that match TRBD1. Germline V gene data show CDR1 as SGHRS and CDR2 as YFSETQ. The CDR3 has 14 amino acids. V was pared by 4 bases and J by 9 bases, with 6 bases of the junction left unmatched. CDR3 DNA sequence: TGCGCCAGCAGCCTGGGACAGGGGGATGTCATTCAGTACTTC. Its translation: CASSLGQGDVIQYF. Looking up the rest from reference TRBV5-1 and TRBJ2-4 gives the full variable domain: KAGVTQTPRYLIKTRGQQVTLSCSPISGHRSVSWYQQTPGQGLQFLFEYFSETQRNKGNFPGRFSGRQFSNSRSEMNVSTLELGDSALYLCASSLGQGDVIQYFGAGTRLSVL.

V is TRBV7-3 and J is TRBJ2-3; D not certain. The CDR3 is made up of 12 amino acids. Germline V gene sequence: CDR1 SGHTA, CDR2 FQGTGA. V lost 8 bases to trimming and J lost 3 bases, with 9 bases between them. CDR3 DNA: TGTGCCAGCGGATCCGGGACAGATACGCAGTATTTT. Translation: CASGSGTDTQYF.

The chain is built from TRBV6-1 and TRBJ2-4; 13 bases align to TRBD2. V shed 2 bases, J shed 6 bases, and the junction held 7 bases outside the gene matches. Germline lookup yields CDR1 MNHNS and CDR2 SASEGT. The CDR3 sequence is 17 residues long. CDR3: CASSELGLAGVGNIQYF. The CDR3 DNA sequence: TGTGCCAGCAGTGAACTTGGACTAGCGGGAGTGGGAAACATTCAGTACTTC.

V gene TRBV2 combines with J gene TRBJ2-1; D is ambiguous. Germline values: CDR1 SNHLY, CDR2 FYNNEI. Trimming removed 6 bases at V and 5 bases at J, with 17 bases between. The CDR3 totals 15 residues. Here the CDR3 DNA reads TGTGCCAGCAGCTCGAGAATTGGGGATGACAATGAGCAGTTCTTC. Its translation is CASSSRIGDDNEQFF.

The chain joins TRBV11-2 to TRBJ1-4, with TRBD1 matching over 7 bases. Germline CDR1 reads SGHAT; CDR2 reads FQNNGV. With V trimmed by 0 bases and J by 5 bases, 6 bases remained unmatched. CDR3 length: 16 residues. The CDR3 protein is CASSLDRGTVNEKLFF. Written as DNA, the CDR3 is TGTGCCAGCAGCTTAGATAGAGGGACAGTAAATGAAAAACTGTTTTTT. The full variable domain, its missing parts supplied by reference TRBV11-2 and TRBJ1-4, is EAGVAQSPRYKIIEKRQSVAFWCNPISGHATLYWYQQILGQGPKLLIQFQNNGVVDDSQLPKDRFSAERLKGVDSTLKIQPAKLEDSAVYLCASSLDRGTVNEKLFFGSGTQLSVL.

V is TRBV11-2 and J is TRBJ2-5; D perhaps matches TRBD2 (5 bases). Germline CDR1 and CDR2: SGHAT and FQNNGV. The V end lost 6 bases, the J end lost 7 bases, and 21 bases lay between the germline ends. The CDR3 is 15 amino acids. In DNA, the CDR3 is TGTGCCAGCAGTCCCTTAAGGAGGCCCGAGGGGACCCAGTACTTC. It encodes CASSPLRRPEGTQYF.

Only one count was recorded for this clone. The chain couples TRBV11-2 to TRBJ1-5; the match to TRBD1 covers 7 bases. Germline CDR1 and CDR2: SGHAT and FQNNGV. The CDR3 has 15 amino acids. Trimming took 5 bases from V and 3 from J; bases not matched to a gene: 7. CDR3 DNA: TGTGCCAGCAGCCTTAGTACAGGGGACAATCAGCCCCAGCATTTT. Protein product: CASSLSTGDNQPQHF.

The rearrangement uses TRBV7-9 and TRBJ2-7, with TRBD1 identical over 8 bases. The CDR3 loop spans 14 amino acids. Germline CDR1 is SEHNR and CDR2 is FQNEAQ (reference sequence). Germline trimming cut 5 bases from V and 4 bases from J; bases unmatched to any gene: 7. For the CDR3, the DNA is TGTGCCAGCAGCCTAGGACAGGGTGGGTACGAGCAGTACTTC. Its protein product is CASSLGQGGYEQYF.

This chain connects TRBV5-3 to TRBJ2-4, with D possibly TRBD1 on 5 matching bases. TRBV5-3 is labeled an ORF, and its function is uncertain. This CDR3 contains 14 residues. Trimming left V 0 bases short and J 3 bases short, with 7 bases between. CDR3 bases: TGTGCCAGAAGCTTGGCCAGGGTCAAAAACATTCAGTACTTC. Its protein is CARSLARVKNIQYF.

The sample holds one count of this clone. V usage is TRBV19 and J usage is TRBJ1-6; no clear D gene. V dropped 9 bases and J dropped 7 bases, with 13 bases sitting between them. The CDR3 loop spans 13 amino acids. The V gene's germline CDR1 is LNHDA and CDR2 SQIVND (reference sequence). CDR3 sequence (DNA): TGTGCCAGCCGAGGGATGGCGAATTCACCCCTCCACTTT. It translates to CASRGMANSPLHF.

The chain uses TRBV5-1 and TRBJ1-6; 7 nucleotides agree with TRBD1. With V trimmed by 0 bases and J by 5 bases, 8 bases remained unmatched. The germline V gene has CDR1 SGHRS and CDR2 YFSETQ. The CDR3 loop spans 17 amino acids. The chain's CDR3 is CASSLDPTGINNSPLHF. As DNA, the CDR3 is TGCGCCAGCAGCTTGGATCCGACAGGGATCAATAATTCACCCCTCCACTTT.

The chain has TRBV24-1 and TRBJ2-7, with D hard to call. CDR1 is KGHDR, CDR2 SFDVKD, per germline. This CDR3 comprises 13 residues. The germline V and J ends were trimmed by 9 bases and 0 bases, with 11 bases remaining between them. This CDR3 reads CATSSPISYEQYF. In DNA form, the CDR3 reads TGTGCCACCTCCTCCCCAATCTCCTACGAGCAGTACTTC.

J is TRBJ2-5 and V is TRBV5-6; D uncertain. The CDR3 consists of 16 residues. In germline, CDR1 is SGHDT, CDR2 YYEEEE. Trimming left V 3 bases short and J 1 base short, with 16 bases between. CDR3 residues: CASSSFRTVIQETQYF. In nucleotides, the CDR3 is TGTGCCAGCAGCTCATTCAGGACGGTTATCCAAGAGACCCAGTACTTC. The variable domain in full, completed from reference TRBV5-6 and TRBJ2-5, reads DAGVTQSPTHLIKTRGQQVTLRCSPKSGHDTVSWYQQALGQGPQFIFQYYEEEERQRGNFPDRFSGHQFPNYSSELNVNALLLGDSALYLCASSSFRTVIQETQYFGPGTRLLVL.

This CDR3 is CSASLSQVNSPLHF. CDR3 nucleotides: TGCAGTGCTAGTTTATCACAGGTTAATTCACCCCTCCACTTT. The J gene is TRBJ1-6, the V gene TRBV20-1, with D maybe TRBD1 (5 bases). Germline-derived CDR1 and CDR2 are DFQATT and SNEGSKA (reference sequence). Between the trimmed V and J ends, which lost 3 bases and 6 bases, there was a span of 12 bases. The CDR3 sequence is 14 residues long.

The rearrangement uses TRBV28 and TRBJ1-2; D call uncertain. The V and J ends lost 5 bases and 14 bases respectively, with 15 bases between them. CDR1 MDHEN and CDR2 SYDVKM come from the germline V gene. The CDR3 sequence is 11 residues long. This CDR3 reads CASSTTGGPTF. The CDR3 region has the DNA TGTGCCAGCAGTACCACGGGAGGGCCGACCTTC.

V is TRBV6-5 and J is TRBJ2-7; tentative D call: TRBD1 (6 bases). The CDR3 covers 14 residues. V lost 2 bases and J lost 1, with 9 bases in between. The germline gives CDR1 MNHEY, CDR2 SVGAGI. The CDR3 sequence: CASSYDRLSYEQYF. DNA of the CDR3: TGTGCCAGCAGTTACGACAGGTTATCCTACGAGCAGTACTTC.

This rearrangement joins TRBV5-6 to TRBJ1-5; a possible D gene is TRBD1 (5 bases). The length of the CDR3 is 13 residues. CDR1 SGHDT and CDR2 YYEEEE come from the germline V gene. V was cut by 4 bases and J by 6 bases, with 11 bases left in between. The CDR3, as DNA: TGTGCCAGCAGCCGGGGCCGGTTTCAGCCCCAGCATTTT. It specifies CASSRGRFQPQHF.